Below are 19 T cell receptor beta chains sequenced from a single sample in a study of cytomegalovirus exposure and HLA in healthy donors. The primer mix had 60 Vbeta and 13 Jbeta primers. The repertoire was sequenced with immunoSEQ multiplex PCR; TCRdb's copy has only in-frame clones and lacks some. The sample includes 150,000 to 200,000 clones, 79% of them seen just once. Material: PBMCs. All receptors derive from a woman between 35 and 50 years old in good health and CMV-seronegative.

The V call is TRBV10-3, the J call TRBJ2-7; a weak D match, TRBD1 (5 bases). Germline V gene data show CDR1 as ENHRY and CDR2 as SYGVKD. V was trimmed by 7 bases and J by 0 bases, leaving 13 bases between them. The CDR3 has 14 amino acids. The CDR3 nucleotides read TGTGCCATCAATGACCAGGGTATCTCCTACGAGCAGTACTTC. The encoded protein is CAINDQGISYEQYF.

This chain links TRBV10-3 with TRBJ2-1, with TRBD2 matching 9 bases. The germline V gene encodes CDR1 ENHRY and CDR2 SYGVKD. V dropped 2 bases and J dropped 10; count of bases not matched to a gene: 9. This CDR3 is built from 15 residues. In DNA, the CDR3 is TGTGCCATCAGTGAGGTCGGCGGGGGGGCCAACGAGCAGTTCTTC. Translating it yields CAISEVGGGANEQFF.

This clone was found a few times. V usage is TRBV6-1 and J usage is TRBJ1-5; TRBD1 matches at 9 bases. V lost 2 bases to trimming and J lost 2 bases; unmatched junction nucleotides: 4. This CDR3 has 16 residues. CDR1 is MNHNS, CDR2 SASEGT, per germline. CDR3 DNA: TGTGCCAGCAGTGAATACAGGGGGCATGGCAATCAGCCCCAGCATTTT. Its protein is CASSEYRGHGNQPQHF.

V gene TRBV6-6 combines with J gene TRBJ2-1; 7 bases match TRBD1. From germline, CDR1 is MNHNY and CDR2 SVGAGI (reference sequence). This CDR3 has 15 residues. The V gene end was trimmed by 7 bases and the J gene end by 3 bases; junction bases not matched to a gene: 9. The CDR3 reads CASTLRTGLYNEQFF. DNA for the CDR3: TGTGCCAGCACCCTTAGGACAGGTCTCTACAATGAGCAGTTCTTC.

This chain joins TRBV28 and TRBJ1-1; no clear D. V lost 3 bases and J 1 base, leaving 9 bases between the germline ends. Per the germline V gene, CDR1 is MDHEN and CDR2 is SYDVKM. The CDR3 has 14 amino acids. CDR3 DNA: TGTGCCAGCAGTTTGATCGCGGAGAACACTGAAGCTTTCTTT. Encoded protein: CASSLIAENTEAFF.

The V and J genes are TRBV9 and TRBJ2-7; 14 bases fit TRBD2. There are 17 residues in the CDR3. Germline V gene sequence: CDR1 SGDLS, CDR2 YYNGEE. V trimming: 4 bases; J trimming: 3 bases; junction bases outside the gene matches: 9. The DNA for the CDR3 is TGTGCCAGCAGCCCAGGACTAGCGGGGGGTCCTCTCTACGAGCAGTACTTC. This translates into CASSPGLAGGPLYEQYF.

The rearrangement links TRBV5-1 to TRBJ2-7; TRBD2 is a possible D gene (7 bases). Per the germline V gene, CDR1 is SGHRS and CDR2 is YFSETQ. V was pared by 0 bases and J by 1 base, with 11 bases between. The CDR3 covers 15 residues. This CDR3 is CASSLGGGDSYEQYF. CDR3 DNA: TGCGCCAGCAGCTTGGGGGGGGGCGATTCCTACGAGCAGTACTTC. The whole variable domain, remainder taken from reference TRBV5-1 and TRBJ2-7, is KAGVTQTPRYLIKTRGQQVTLSCSPISGHRSVSWYQQTPGQGLQFLFEYFSETQRNKGNFPGRFSGRQFSNSRSEMNVSTLELGDSALYLCASSLGGGDSYEQYFGPGTRLTVT.

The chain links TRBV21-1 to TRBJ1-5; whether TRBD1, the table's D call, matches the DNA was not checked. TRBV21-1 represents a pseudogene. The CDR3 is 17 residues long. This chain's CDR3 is CASSKDPDRVSNQPQHF. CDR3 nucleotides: TGTGCCAGCAGCAAAGACCCGGACAGAGTAAGTAATCAGCCCCAGCATTTT.

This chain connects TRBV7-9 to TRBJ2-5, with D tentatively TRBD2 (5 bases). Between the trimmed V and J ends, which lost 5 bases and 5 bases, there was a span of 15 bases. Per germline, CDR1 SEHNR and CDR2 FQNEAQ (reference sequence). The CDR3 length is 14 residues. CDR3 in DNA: TGTGCCAGCAGCCCAGGCGGAGGCCGGGAGACCCAGTACTTC. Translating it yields CASSPGGGRETQYF.

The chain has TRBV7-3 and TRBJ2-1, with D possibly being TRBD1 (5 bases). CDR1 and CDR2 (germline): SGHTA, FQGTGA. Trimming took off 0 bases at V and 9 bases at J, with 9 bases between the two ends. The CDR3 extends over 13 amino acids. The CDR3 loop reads CASSLTRVGEQFF. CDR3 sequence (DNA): TGTGCCAGCAGCTTAACCAGGGTCGGTGAGCAGTTCTTC.

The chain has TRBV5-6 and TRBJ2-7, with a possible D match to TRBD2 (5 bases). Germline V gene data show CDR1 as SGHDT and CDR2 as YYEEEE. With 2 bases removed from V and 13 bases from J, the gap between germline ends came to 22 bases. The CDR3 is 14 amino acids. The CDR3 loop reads CASSFMAPGGGSYF. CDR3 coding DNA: TGTGCCAGCAGCTTTATGGCCCCGGGTGGAGGCTCCTACTTC.

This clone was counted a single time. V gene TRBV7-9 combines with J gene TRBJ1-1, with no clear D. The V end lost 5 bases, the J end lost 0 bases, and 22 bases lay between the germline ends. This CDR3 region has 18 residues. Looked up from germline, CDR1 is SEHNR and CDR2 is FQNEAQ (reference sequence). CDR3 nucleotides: TGTGCCAGCAGCGCAGGACGGACTCTCTTTGTTATGAACACTGAAGCTTTCTTT. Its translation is CASSAGRTLFVMNTEAFF.

The CDR3 reads CASSPDSNYGYTF. The CDR3 region has the DNA TGCGCCAGCAGCCCGGACAGTAACTATGGCTACACCTTC. The chain has TRBV10-2 and TRBJ1-2, with a tentative D call TRBD1 (6 bases). V dropped 6 bases and J dropped 1 base, with 9 bases sitting between them. The germline gives CDR1 WSHSY, CDR2 SAAADI. The CDR3 covers 13 residues.

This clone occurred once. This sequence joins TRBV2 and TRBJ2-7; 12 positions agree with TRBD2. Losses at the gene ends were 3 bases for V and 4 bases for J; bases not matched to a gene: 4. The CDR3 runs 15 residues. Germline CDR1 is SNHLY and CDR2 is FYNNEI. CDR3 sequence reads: CASSETSGGYYEQYF. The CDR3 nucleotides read TGTGCCAGCAGTGAGACTAGCGGGGGCTATTACGAGCAGTACTTC. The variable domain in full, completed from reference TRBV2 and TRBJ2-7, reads EPEVTQTPSHQVTQMGQEVILRCVPISNHLYFYWYRQILGQKVEFLVSFYNNEISEKSEIFDDQFSVERPDGSNFTLKIRSTKLEDSAMYFCASSETSGGYYEQYFGPGTRLTVT.

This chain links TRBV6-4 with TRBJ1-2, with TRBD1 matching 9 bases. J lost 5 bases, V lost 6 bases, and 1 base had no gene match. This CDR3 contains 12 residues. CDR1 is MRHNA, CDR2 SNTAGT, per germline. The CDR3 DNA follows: TGTGCCAGCAGGGGGACAGGGTATGGCTACACCTTC. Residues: CASRGTGYGYTF.

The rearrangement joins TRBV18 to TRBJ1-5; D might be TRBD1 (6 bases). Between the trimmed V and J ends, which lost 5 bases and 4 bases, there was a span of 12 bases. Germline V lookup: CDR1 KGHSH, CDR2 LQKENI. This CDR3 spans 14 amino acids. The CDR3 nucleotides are TGTGCCAGCTCAGCGAGGCAGGGGAATCAGCCCCAGCATTTT. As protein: CASSARQGNQPQHF.

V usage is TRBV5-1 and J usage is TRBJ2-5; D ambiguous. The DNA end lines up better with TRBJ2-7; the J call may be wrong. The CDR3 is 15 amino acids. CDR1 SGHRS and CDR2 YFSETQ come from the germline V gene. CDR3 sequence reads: CASSLEGLTTYEQYF. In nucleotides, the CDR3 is TGCGCCAGCAGCTTGGAAGGCCTGACAACCTACGAGCAGTACTTC.

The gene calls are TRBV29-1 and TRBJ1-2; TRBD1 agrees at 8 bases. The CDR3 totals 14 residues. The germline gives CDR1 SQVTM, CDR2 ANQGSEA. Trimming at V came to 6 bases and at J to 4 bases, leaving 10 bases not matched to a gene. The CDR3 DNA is TGCAGCGTCGAAAGACAGGGGAGGGTCTATGGCTACACCTTC. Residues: CSVERQGRVYGYTF.

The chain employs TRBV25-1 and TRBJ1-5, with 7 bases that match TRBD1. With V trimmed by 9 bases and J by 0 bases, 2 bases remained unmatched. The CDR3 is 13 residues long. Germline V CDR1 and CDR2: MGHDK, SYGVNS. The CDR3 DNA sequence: TGTGCCAGTGGGGACAGTAGCAATCAGCCCCAGCATTTT. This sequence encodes CASGDSSNQPQHF.